The 24 T cell receptor beta chains reported below all come from one sample, sequenced in a study of vaccination and CD4 T cells after COVID-19. Researchers used the Oncomine TCR Beta short-read assay to sequence DNA from cultured CD4+ T cells. TCRdb used MiXCR to reprocess the PCR reads, holding one entry per CDR3 protein. The sample includes 25,000 to 30,000 distinct CDR3 sequences, about 50% of them seen just once. Treatment meaning: roughly nine-day PBMC culture with coronavirus spike peptide pools or control peptides (ViraFEST assay). No antigen has been assigned to these receptors. Source: CD4+ T cells from blood, cultured in vitro, taken before SARS-CoV-2 vaccination. The receptors stem from a human donor who received a COVID-19 vaccine.

The chain couples TRBV6-1 to TRBJ1-2; D is ambiguous. Germline CDR1 is MNHNS and CDR2 is SASEGT. The CDR3 totals 15 residues. Trimming removed 8 bases from V and 6 bases from J, with 22 bases in between. CDR3 in amino acids: CASSRPGLPEHGYTF. In nucleotides, the CDR3 is TGTGCCAGCTCCCGACCCGGGCTCCCTGAACATGGCTACACCTTC.

The chain employs TRBV11-3 and TRBJ2-3; D perhaps matches TRBD2 (5 bases). With 1 base removed from V and 11 bases from J, the gap between germline ends came to 16 bases. Germline CDR1 is SGHNT and CDR2 is YENEEA. The CDR3 is made up of 14 amino acids. CDR3 protein: CASSLGADSLRQYF. DNA of the CDR3: TGTGCCAGCAGCTTAGGAGCGGACTCGTTAAGGCAGTATTTT. Full variable domain (missing parts from reference TRBV11-3 and TRBJ2-3): EAGVVQSPRYKIIEKKQPVAFWCNPISGHNTLYWYLQNLGQGPELLIRYENEEAVDDSQLPKDRFSAERLKGVDSTLKIQPAELGDSAVYLCASSLGADSLRQYFGPGTRLTVL.

This clonotype has a single count. DNA of the CDR3: TGTGCCAGCAGCTTAAAGATACTGGACAGGATACAAGAGACCCAGTACTTC. Its translation: CASSLKILDRIQETQYF. V is TRBV7-2 and J is TRBJ2-5; 7 nucleotides line up with TRBD1. Germline values: CDR1 SGHTA, CDR2 FQGNSA. Germline trimming cut 2 bases from V and 2 bases from J; bases unmatched to any gene: 11. The CDR3 runs to 17 residues.

This clonotype was recorded a few times. The CDR3 nucleotides read TGTGCCAGCAGTGAACTAGTAATTAGCCGGGGGAAAGATACGCAGTATTTT. Residues: CASSELVISRGKDTQYF. The rearrangement joins TRBV6-1 to TRBJ2-3, with a possible D match to TRBD2 (6 bases). This CDR3 comprises 17 residues. Trimming shortened V by 2 bases and J by 5 bases, and 20 bases separated the two germline ends. Germline CDR1 and CDR2: MNHNS and SASEGT.

J is TRBJ2-3 and V is TRBV24-1; D gene ambiguous. In germline, CDR1 is KGHDR, CDR2 SFDVKD. V was clipped by 1 base and J by 4 bases, with 17 bases between them. The CDR3 totals 17 residues. The CDR3: CATSDFGPGTYADTQYF. Written as DNA, the CDR3 is TGTGCCACCAGTGATTTTGGTCCAGGAACCTACGCAGATACGCAGTATTTT.

CDR3 sequence reads: CASSLGAISLSPRGYTF. The CDR3 nucleotides are TGTGCCAGCAGCTTAGGAGCGATCTCCCTATCCCCTCGTGGCTACACCTTC. The chain combines TRBV7-2 with TRBJ1-2; D remains ambiguous. The germline V and J ends were trimmed by 1 base and 7 bases, with 22 bases remaining between them. This CDR3 is built from 17 residues. Germline lookup yields CDR1 SGHTA and CDR2 FQGNSA.

This chain links TRBV20-1 with TRBJ2-1, with TRBD2 matching over 9 bases. The junction had 10 bases not matched to a gene; V was cut back by 0 bases and J by 4 bases. Germline V gene sequence: CDR1 DFQATT, CDR2 SNEGSKA (reference sequence). The CDR3 is made up of 17 amino acids. CDR3 residues: CSARDLAAGGLYNEQFF. The CDR3 DNA sequence: TGCAGTGCTAGAGATCTTGCGGCGGGGGGGCTTTACAATGAGCAGTTCTTC.

This clonotype has only a few counts. The chain couples TRBV12-3 or TRBV12-4 to TRBJ1-2, with D perhaps matching TRBD1 (6 bases). V dropped 6 bases and J dropped 5 bases, with 19 bases sitting between them. The CDR3 is 15 amino acids. In DNA form, the CDR3 reads TGTGCCAGCAGGTCATCGGACAGCCCTCGGTATGGCTACACCTTC. This codes for CASRSSDSPRYGYTF.

V is TRBV10-3 and J is TRBJ2-3; 8 bases align to TRBD2. The CDR3 runs 14 residues. Germline CDR1 reads ENHRY; CDR2 reads SYGVKD. The V and J ends lost 2 bases and 5 bases, in that order; junction bases with no gene match: 3. Here the CDR3 reads CAISESGGGDTQYF. CDR3 coding DNA: TGTGCCATCAGTGAGAGCGGGGGAGGAGATACGCAGTATTTT.

The V call is TRBV5-4, the J call TRBJ2-3; 7 bases map to TRBD1. V shed 0 bases and J 4 bases; nucleotides not matched to a gene: 8. This CDR3 is 16 amino acids long. Per the germline V gene, CDR1 is SGHNT and CDR2 is YYREEE (reference sequence). As DNA, the CDR3 is TGTGCCAGCAGCTTGGATCCCGGGACAGTCCCAGATACGCAGTATTTT. Protein: CASSLDPGTVPDTQYF. Based on the CDR3 plus reference TRBV5-4 and TRBJ2-3, the full variable domain is ETGVTQSPTHLIKTRGQQVTLRCSSQSGHNTVSWYQQALGQGPQFIFQYYREEENGRGNFPPRFSGLQFPNYSSELNVNALELDDSALYLCASSLDPGTVPDTQYFGPGTRLTVL.

This clonotype was seen a few times. The V gene is TRBV27, the J gene TRBJ1-1; TRBD1 is a possible D gene (5 bases). V lost 6 bases and J 10 bases, leaving 18 bases between the germline ends. The CDR3 is made up of 13 amino acids. Germline V gives CDR1 MNHEY, CDR2 SMNVEV (reference sequence). CDR3 in DNA: TGTGCCAGCAGCCCCCAGGGTATCACCCCAGCTTTCTTT. Translating gives CASSPQGITPAFF.

In DNA form, the CDR3 reads TGTGCCAGTAGTATCCGGGGTAGTGGCTACACCTTC. It encodes CASSIRGSGYTF. The chain links TRBV19 to TRBJ1-2; D unclear. CDR3 length equals 12 residues. Germline V gene sequence: CDR1 LNHDA, CDR2 SQIVND (reference sequence). Trimming left V 3 bases short and J 7 bases short, with 9 bases between.

Only a few counts were recorded for this clonotype. The chain recombines TRBV2 with TRBJ1-2, with D perhaps TRBD1 (6 bases). CDR3 size: 15 residues. Germline CDR1 SNHLY, CDR2 FYNNEI. The V gene lost 6 bases and the J gene lost 4 bases, with 18 bases spanning the gap. The CDR3 loop reads CASSALRGAAYGYTF. The CDR3 DNA is TGTGCCAGCAGCGCCTTGCGGGGGGCGGCCTATGGCTACACCTTC.

This clonotype was counted between two and nine times. The chain carries TRBV7-3 and TRBJ2-7; D possibly matches TRBD1 or TRBD2 (5 bases each). This CDR3 region has 13 residues. CDR1 is SGHTA, CDR2 FQGTGA, per germline. Trimming took off 5 bases at V and 6 bases at J, with 14 bases between the two ends. The CDR3 protein is CASSPYGGSEQYF. The CDR3 DNA reads as TGTGCCAGCAGCCCTTATGGGGGAAGCGAGCAGTACTTC.

The V gene is TRBV7-9, the J gene TRBJ2-7, with 15 nucleotides matching TRBD2. Germline V gives CDR1 SEHNR, CDR2 FQNEAQ (reference sequence). V lost 8 bases to trimming and J lost 1 base; unmatched junction nucleotides: 12. The CDR3 has 18 residues. CDR3 nucleotide sequence: TGTGCCAGCGGATCTGGGGGACTAGCGGGGGGATTTTCCTACGAGCAGTACTTC. Translating it yields CASGSGGLAGGFSYEQYF.

The chain has TRBV30 and TRBJ2-7; maybe TRBD1 (6 bases). From germline, CDR1 is GTSNPN and CDR2 SVGIG (reference sequence). V shed 1 base and J shed 2 bases, with 18 bases lying between them. CDR3 length: 16 amino acids. CDR3 sequence: CAWSEGQGKITYEQYF. The DNA for the CDR3 is TGTGCCTGGAGTGAGGGGCAGGGGAAAATAACCTACGAGCAGTACTTC.

The chain carries TRBV12-3 or TRBV12-4 and TRBJ1-1; D is undetermined. V was pared by 4 bases and J by 1 base, with 10 bases between. The length of the CDR3 is 14 residues. CDR3 sequence (DNA): TGTGCCAGCAGTTACGTAGAGGGGAACACTGAAGCTTTCTTT. It encodes CASSYVEGNTEAFF.

This clonotype appeared once. This chain uses TRBV10-3 with TRBJ2-7; D ambiguous. Looked up from germline, CDR1 is ENHRY and CDR2 is SYGVKD. The CDR3 totals 14 residues. Trimming left V 6 bases short and J 2 bases short, with 14 bases between. The CDR3 sequence is CAISLGPPAYEQYF. In DNA, the CDR3 is TGTGCCATCAGCCTAGGACCACCCGCCTACGAGCAGTACTTC.

V and J are TRBV7-7 and TRBJ2-1, with D unresolved. Trimming took off 1 base at V and 10 bases at J, with 14 bases between the two ends. The CDR3 covers 14 residues. Germline V gene lookup returns CDR1 SSHAT and CDR2 FNYEAQ (reference sequence). The CDR3 nucleotides read TGTGCCAGCAGCTTAGATCTAGAGACACTCGAGCAGTTCTTC. This codes for CASSLDLETLEQFF.

This chain uses TRBV6-5 with TRBJ1-2; 8 nucleotides agree with TRBD1. Trimming cost V 2 bases and J 7 bases; bases outside gene matches: 6. The germline V gene encodes CDR1 MNHEY and CDR2 SVGAGI. This CDR3 has 14 amino acids. The CDR3 loop is CASSYEQQGGGYTF. As DNA, the CDR3 is TGTGCCAGCAGTTACGAACAACAGGGGGGTGGCTACACCTTC.

This chain connects TRBV30 to TRBJ1-1; 10 nucleotides align to TRBD1. Germline V gives CDR1 GTSNPN, CDR2 SVGIG (reference sequence). The CDR3 runs 13 residues. V dropped 2 bases and J dropped 10; count of bases not matched to a gene: 7. The DNA of the CDR3 is TGTGCCTGGAGTAAGGGACAGGGGAATCGAGCTTTCTTT. Translated, it gives CAWSKGQGNRAFF. Filled out from reference TRBV30 and TRBJ1-1, the complete variable domain reads SQTIHQWPATLVQPVGSPLSLECTVEGTSNPNLYWYRQAAGRGLQLLFYSVGIGQISSEVPQNLSASRPQDRQFILSSKKLLLSDSGFYLCAWSKGQGNRAFFGQGTRLTVV.

This chain uses TRBV11-3 with TRBJ1-5, with D uncertain. This CDR3 has 13 residues. Germline CDR1 SGHNT, CDR2 YENEEA. V was trimmed by 2 bases and J by 4 bases, leaving 6 bases between them. The CDR3 reads CASSLSPNQPQHF. For the CDR3, the DNA is TGTGCCAGCAGCTTATCTCCAAATCAGCCCCAGCATTTT.

This clonotype was observed a few times. The V call is TRBV7-6, the J call TRBJ2-2; 8 positions agree with TRBD2. The CDR3 covers 15 residues. Per germline, CDR1 SGHVS and CDR2 FNYEAQ. Trimming removed 5 bases from V and 3 bases from J; junction bases left unmatched: 5. The CDR3 here is CASSRGGLDTGELFF. The CDR3 DNA is TGTGCCAGCAGCCGGGGGGGCCTGGACACCGGGGAGCTGTTTTTT. Full variable domain (remainder filled in from reference TRBV7-6 and TRBJ2-2): GAGVSQSPRYKVTKRGQDVALRCDPISGHVSLYWYRQALGQGPEFLTYFNYEAQQDKSGLPNDRFSAERPEGSISTLTIQRTEQRDSAMYRCASSRGGLDTGELFFGEGSRLTVL.

The J gene is TRBJ1-6, the V gene TRBV6-1; possible D gene TRBD1, 6 bases. Trimming shortened V by 3 bases and J by 7 bases, and 13 bases separated the two germline ends. CDR3 length equals 15 residues. The germline CDR1 and CDR2 sequences are MNHNS and SASEGT. The chain's CDR3 is CASSDMAGTNSPLHF. As DNA, the CDR3 is TGTGCCAGCAGTGATATGGCAGGGACAAATTCACCCCTCCACTTT.